The 21 T cell receptor beta chains below come from one sample, sequenced in a study of CD8+CD57+ T cells in acquired aplastic anemia. Profiles of TCR beta VDJ and CDR3 were generated from a genomic DNA template. Via MiXCR, TCRdb re-called the reads, giving one row per CDR3 protein. The table records 400,000 to 600,000 distinct CDR3 sequences, roughly a third of them present only once. Those patients picked for sequencing had displayed CD8+CD57+ cell expansion on flow cytometry. Sequenced: sorted CD4+, CD8+, or CD8+CD57+ T cells (not recorded which) from PBMCs. The receptors derive from a human donor with aplastic anemia.

This clonotype was counted ten times or more. The V call is TRBV11-1, the J call TRBJ2-7, with 10 bases fitting TRBD2. V was pared by 2 bases and J by 0 bases, with 1 base of the junction left unmatched. CDR3 length: 15 residues. Germline CDR1 and CDR2: SGHAT and FQDESV (reference sequence). This CDR3 is CASSLSGRDSYEQYF. Written as DNA, the CDR3 is TGTGCCAGCAGCTTAAGCGGGAGGGACTCCTACGAGCAGTACTTC.

The DNA of the CDR3 is TGTGCCAGCAGCCAGTCGGACTACAATGAGCAGTTCTTC. Amino acid sequence: CASSQSDYNEQFF. This rearrangement joins TRBV14 to TRBJ2-1; D remains unclear. Per germline, CDR1 SGHDN and CDR2 FVKESK. Trimming took 3 bases from V and 3 from J, leaving 6 bases between them. This CDR3 has 13 residues.

This clonotype was observed many times. The chain uses TRBV29-1 and TRBJ1-2; tentative D call: TRBD1 (6 bases). CDR1 SQVTM and CDR2 ANQGSEA come from the germline V gene. Trimming removed 4 bases at V and 2 bases at J, with 14 bases between. This CDR3 region has 14 residues. CDR3: CSVANSGQNYGYTF. CDR3 DNA sequence: TGCAGCGTTGCCAACTCGGGACAAAACTATGGCTACACCTTC. The whole variable domain, filled in from reference TRBV29-1 and TRBJ1-2, reads SAVISQKPSRDICQRGTSLTIQCQVDSQVTMMFWYRQQPGQSLTLIATANQGSEATYESGFVIDKFPISRPNLTFSTLTVSNMSPEDSSIYLCSVANSGQNYGYTFGSGTRLTVV.

At least ten counts were recorded for this clonotype. V is TRBV2 and J is TRBJ1-2; possibly TRBD1 for D (6 bases). The CDR3 covers 13 residues. The V end lost 6 bases, the J end lost 8 bases, and 16 bases lay between the germline ends. Germline CDR1 SNHLY, CDR2 FYNNEI. The CDR3 DNA is TGTGCCAGCAGCTCCCTTGGGACATTAGGCTACACCTTC. Translated, it gives CASSSLGTLGYTF.

This clonotype showed up just a few times. This CDR3 reads CASSQDGMTNSPLHF. The CDR3 DNA reads TGTGCCAGCAGCCAAGATGGTATGACAAATTCACCCCTCCACTTT. The chain has TRBV3-1 and TRBJ1-6, with no clear D. The CDR3 contains 15 residues. Trimming removed 0 bases from V and 7 bases from J, with 10 bases in between. Germline values: CDR1 LGHDT, CDR2 YNNKEL (reference sequence).

The rearrangement links TRBV11-2 to TRBJ1-1; D remains unclear. Germline V gene sequence: CDR1 SGHAT, CDR2 FQNNGV. The CDR3 consists of 15 residues. V was cut by 7 bases and J by 6 bases, with 21 bases left in between. CDR3 DNA sequence: TGTGCCAGCATGGGAGGAATATACGAGGCCCCTGAAGCTTTCTTT. It specifies CASMGGIYEAPEAFF.

CDR3 sequence (DNA): TGTGCCAGTAGTATTCTATTTAATAACCAGGGGGATAACAATGAGCAGTTCTTC. Protein: CASSILFNNQGDNNEQFF. The chain recombines TRBV19 with TRBJ2-1; TRBD1 matches at 7 bases. Per the germline V gene, CDR1 is LNHDA and CDR2 is SQIVND (reference sequence). With V trimmed by 3 bases and J by 5 bases, 16 bases remained unmatched. This CDR3 has 18 residues.

This clonotype was seen a handful of times. One base away lies a much larger clone, so this may be a sequencing read error. The chain links TRBV30 to TRBJ1-2; 7 bases match TRBD1. This CDR3 region has 12 residues. Germline trimming cut 5 bases from V and 3 bases from J; bases unmatched to any gene: 3. CDR1 and CDR2 from the germline V gene are GTSNPN and SVGIG (reference sequence). For the CDR3, the DNA is TGTGCCTGGGACAGGGAGGACTATGGCTACACCTTC. As protein: CAWDREDYGYTF.

This clonotype has a single count. The chain uses TRBV10-3 and TRBJ2-7; D possibly corresponds to TRBD2 (5 bases). V shed 10 bases and J shed 5 bases, with 21 bases lying between them. This CDR3 contains 14 residues. Germline V gene data show CDR1 as ENHRY and CDR2 as SYGVKD. The CDR3 DNA follows: TGTGCCAGCACGAACTCTCAAGGAGGAAACGAGCAGTACTTC. Encoded protein: CASTNSQGGNEQYF.

This clonotype was found many times. The V gene is TRBV12-3 or TRBV12-4, the J gene TRBJ1-6; unclear D gene. The CDR3 has 13 residues. V lost 2 bases and J lost 10, with 9 bases in between. The CDR3 loop is CASSLSARSPLHF. CDR3 in DNA: TGTGCCAGCAGTTTATCGGCCCGGTCACCCCTCCACTTT.

Details on this clonotype: A read error may explain this, as a much larger clone is one base away. The gene calls are TRBV2 and TRBJ2-1; 11 positions agree with TRBD2. Germline V gene data show CDR1 as SNHLY and CDR2 as FYNNEI. The CDR3 length is 13 residues. Losses at the gene ends were 11 bases for V and 3 bases for J; bases not matched to a gene: 3. The CDR3 here is CAGGTSGYNEQFF. DNA for the CDR3: TGTGCCGGCGGGACTAGCGGCTACAATGAGCAGTTCTTC. Together with reference TRBV2 and TRBJ2-1, the CDR3 gives the full variable domain: EPEVTQTPSHQVTQMGQEVILRCVPISNHLYFYWYRQILGQKVEFLVSFYNNEISEKSEIFDDQFSVERPDGSNFTLKIRSTKLEDSAMYFCAGGTSGYNEQFFGPGTRLTVL.

This clonotype turned up a few times. This chain uses TRBV6-2 or TRBV6-3 with TRBJ2-7, with D possibly being TRBD1 (7 bases). The CDR3 covers 18 residues. Germline CDR1 and CDR2: MNHEY and SVGEGT. Trimming removed 2 bases from V and 0 bases from J, with 20 bases in between. This CDR3 is CASSYSRPDRTISYEQYF. The CDR3 nucleotides read TGTGCCAGCAGTTACAGTCGTCCGGACAGGACTATCTCCTACGAGCAGTACTTC.

In this sample, this clonotype turned up many times. The chain recombines TRBV2 with TRBJ1-2, with 8 bases lining up with TRBD1. The CDR3 is 16 amino acids. Germline CDR1 SNHLY, CDR2 FYNNEI. Losses at the gene ends were 2 bases for V and 2 bases for J; bases not matched to a gene: 7. The CDR3 DNA follows: TGTGCCAGCAGTGAATGGCCCGGGACAGGCAACTATGGCTACACCTTC. Protein product: CASSEWPGTGNYGYTF.

This chain joins TRBV7-9 and TRBJ2-2; perhaps TRBD2 as D (7 bases). V lost 7 bases to trimming and J lost 4 bases, with 22 bases between them. Germline CDR1 is SEHNR and CDR2 is FQNEAQ (reference sequence). The CDR3 spans 17 residues. Here the CDR3 DNA reads TGTGCCAGCACCCTGGACTTTCGGGGGGCGGGCACCGGGGAGCTGTTTTTT. Translated: CASTLDFRGAGTGELFF.

The V call is TRBV2, the J call TRBJ1-2; D is ambiguous. CDR3 size: 13 residues. V shed 5 bases and J shed 2 bases, with 9 bases lying between them. CDR1 and CDR2 (germline): SNHLY, FYNNEI. This CDR3 is CASSFSGNYGYTF. DNA for the CDR3: TGTGCCAGCAGTTTTTCGGGGAACTATGGCTACACCTTC.

The chain employs TRBV3-1 and TRBJ1-5, with a weak D call TRBD1 (5 bases). There are 15 residues in the CDR3. CDR1 and CDR2 from the germline V gene are LGHDT and YNNKEL (reference sequence). V lost 1 base to trimming and J lost 0 bases, with 7 bases between them. The CDR3 protein is CASSQARDSNQPQHF. The CDR3, as DNA: TGTGCCAGCAGCCAAGCCAGGGATAGCAATCAGCCCCAGCATTTT.

CDR3 in amino acids: CASSPGFAGLNEKLFF. For the CDR3, the DNA is TGCGCCAGCAGCCCAGGGTTTGCAGGGTTAAATGAAAAACTGTTTTTT. The chain carries TRBV5-1 and TRBJ1-4, with D tentatively TRBD1 (5 bases). The germline CDR1 and CDR2 sequences are SGHRS and YFSETQ. The CDR3 spans 16 residues. Trimming left V 4 bases short and J 5 bases short, with 18 bases between.

This chain uses TRBV10-3 with TRBJ1-1; perhaps TRBD1 as D (6 bases). The germline V and J ends were trimmed by 10 bases and 6 bases, with 15 bases remaining between them. The V gene's germline CDR1 is ENHRY and CDR2 SYGVKD. This CDR3 has 12 residues. The CDR3 loop is CASQTGLSEAFF. The CDR3 coding sequence is TGTGCCAGCCAAACAGGGCTATCTGAAGCTTTCTTT.

This clonotype was recorded at least ten times. The chain carries TRBV7-3 and TRBJ1-1, with a tentative D call TRBD1 (6 bases). Germline lookup yields CDR1 SGHTA and CDR2 FQGTGA. CDR3 length: 15 amino acids. Trimming took off 5 bases at V and 0 bases at J, with 13 bases between the two ends. Written as DNA, the CDR3 is TGTGCCAGCAGCGCAAGACAGGATCTGAACACTGAAGCTTTCTTT. Translation: CASSARQDLNTEAFF.

The chain has TRBV25-1 and TRBJ1-2, with D perhaps TRBD1 (5 bases). The germline V and J ends were trimmed by 6 bases and 5 bases, with 22 bases remaining between them. In germline, CDR1 is MGHDK, CDR2 SYGVNS. The CDR3 has 16 amino acids. The CDR3 sequence: CASSRGSTDTQYGYTF. DNA for the CDR3: TGTGCCAGCAGCCGGGGCAGCACAGATACGCAGTATGGCTACACCTTC.

A note on this clonotype: It may be a read error: a sequence one base away is much more abundant. V is TRBV19 and J is TRBJ2-1; TRBD2 matches at 8 bases. J was trimmed by 6 bases and V by 3 bases; bases with no gene match: 7. Germline CDR1 reads LNHDA; CDR2 reads SQIVND (reference sequence). This CDR3 is 15 amino acids long. The CDR3 DNA sequence: TGTGCCAGTAGTATCCCGAGACTAGCGATCAATGAGCAGTTCTTC. It translates to CASSIPRLAINEQFF.